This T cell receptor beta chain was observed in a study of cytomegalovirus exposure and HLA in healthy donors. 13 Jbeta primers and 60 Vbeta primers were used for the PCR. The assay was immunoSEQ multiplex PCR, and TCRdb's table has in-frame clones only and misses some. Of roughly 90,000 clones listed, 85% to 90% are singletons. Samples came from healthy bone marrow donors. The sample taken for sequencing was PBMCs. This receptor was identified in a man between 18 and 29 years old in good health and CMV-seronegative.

The CDR3: CASSPKTGNSPLHF. DNA for the CDR3: TGTGCCAGCAGCCCTAAAACAGGGAATTCACCCCTCCACTTT. The V gene is TRBV4-2, the J gene TRBJ1-6, with D possibly TRBD1 on 6 matching bases. CDR1 is LGHNA and CDR2 is YNFKEQ in the germline V gene. This CDR3 spans 14 amino acids. V was trimmed by 4 bases and J by 7 bases, leaving 11 bases between them.